This TCR beta chain was documented in a study of blood T cells in healthy people across ages. Combining a sample-barcoded 5' primer with a J-beta primer mix, a second PCR ran for about 6 to 11 cycles. TCRdb processed the 5' RACE reads anew with MiXCR; each CDR3 protein has one entry. The sample consists of approximately 600,000 distinct CDR3 sequences, 58% of them appearing once. To note about this clonotype: Its matching antigen is unknown. One end of the junction is discordant with germline, which a read error may explain.

Study-wide results and caveats: Reliance upon unsorted PBMCs precluded definitive naive versus antigen-experienced comparison. Estimates based on one million T cells were treated as lower bounds.

Germline V lookup: CDR1 KGHSH, CDR2 LQKENI. CDR3 length: 14 amino acids. Sequencing was carried out using blood. J is TRBJ1-2 and V is TRBV18, with TRBD1 matching 10 bases. The origin of this receptor is a man aged 55-75 years in good health. CDR3 loop: CASSSEGQGNGYTF. In DNA form, the CDR3 reads TGTGCTAGCTCATCAGAGGGACAGGGGAATGGCTACACCTTC.